One sample yielded the 4 T cell receptor beta chains listed below, sequenced in a study of cytomegalovirus exposure and HLA in healthy donors. PCR employed 60 Vbeta and 13 Jbeta primers. Sequencing used immunoSEQ multiplex PCR; TCRdb keeps in-frame clones, though not all of them. The sample comprises some 200,000 clones, 70% to 85% of which are singletons, and about 0.58% rests with the top ten. The sequenced sample was PBMCs. The receptor source for this set is a woman aged 40 to 50 in good health and CMV-seronegative.

The genes are TRBV11-3 and TRBJ2-1; 7 positions agree with TRBD1. The germline V gene encodes CDR1 SGHNT and CDR2 YENEEA. Unmatched junction bases numbered 8, after V lost 1 base and J lost 2 bases. The CDR3 runs to 17 residues. DNA for the CDR3: TGTGCCAGCAGCTTAGGGTCGGGACAGCCGACCTACAATGAGCAGTTCTTC. The encoded protein is CASSLGSGQPTYNEQFF.

The rearrangement uses TRBV30 and TRBJ2-5; D not certain. V was cut by 6 bases and J by 2 bases, with 10 bases left in between. The CDR3 has 12 amino acids. CDR1 is GTSNPN and CDR2 is SVGIG in the germline V gene (reference sequence). CDR3 nucleotides: TGTGCCTGTACAGAGATGCAAGAGACCCAGTACTTC. The encoded protein is CACTEMQETQYF.

This chain joins TRBV6-6 and TRBJ1-6; D unresolved. Trimming pared 6 bases from V and 8 bases from J, leaving 20 bases between. CDR3 length equals 16 residues. Germline V gives CDR1 MNHNY, CDR2 SVGAGI (reference sequence). The CDR3 loop reads CASRRIAQRRYSPLHF. CDR3 DNA: TGTGCCAGCAGGAGAATTGCACAGAGGAGGTATTCACCCCTCCACTTT.

This clone was seen a single time. V gene TRBV7-9 combines with J gene TRBJ1-1; 9 bases are shared with TRBD1. V lost 3 bases to trimming and J lost 2 bases; unmatched junction nucleotides: 13. The CDR3 sequence is 18 residues long. Germline CDR1 SEHNR, CDR2 FQNEAQ (reference sequence). The CDR3: CASSFSTLRDRVNTEAFF. CDR3 DNA: TGTGCCAGCAGCTTCTCCACCCTTCGGGACAGGGTCAACACTGAAGCTTTCTTT. Together with reference TRBV7-9 and TRBJ1-1, the CDR3 gives the full variable domain: DTGVSQNPRHKITKRGQNVTFRCDPISEHNRLYWYRQTLGQGPEFLTYFQNEAQLEKSRLLSDRFSAERPKGSFSTLEIQRTEQGDSAMYLCASSFSTLRDRVNTEAFFGQGTRLTVV.